Listed here is a single T cell receptor (beta chain). Its antigen is still unknown. The listed genes are named as in mouse. The read comes to an end 4 residues before the CDR3 does, leaving the germline J gene to fill in the end. This sample is drawn from a study of CD8+ T cells in alopecia areata. At the level of the study: Grafting placed skin from approximately 6-12-month-old C3H/HeJ donors with spontaneous alopecia onto approximately 6-11-week-old female C3H/HeJ mice. General observations from the study: Scalp lesions, especially in alopecia totalis/universalis, had higher clonality than normal scalp.

With 1 base clipped from V and 0 bases from J, the junction kept 4 bases outside the gene matches. Per the germline V gene, CDR1 is NNHDY and CDR2 is SYVADS. The CDR3 sequence is 17 residues long. cDNA prepared by RNA extraction and subsequent reverse transcription served as the template for sequencing. TCRdb's copy holds only in-frame clones and misses some; the assay was immunoSEQ multiplex PCR. The sample presents over 100,000 clones, none singletons. The chain joins TRBV13-3 to TRBJ1-4, with 9 bases fitting TRBD1. Sequences were obtained from lesional skin. This clonotype was obtained from a C3H/HeJ mouse with alopecia areata. MHC haplotype of the strain: H2-k. Incomplete CDR3 DNA: TGTGCCAGCAGTGATTCGACAGGGGGAATTTCCAACGAA. This encodes CASSDSTGGISNE. The full CDR3 protein reads CASSDSTGGISNERLFF.